This T cell receptor beta chain was captured in a study of blood T cells in healthy people across ages. This clonotype has just a few counts. Its antigen remains unidentified. Study-wide findings and caveats: Roughly linearly, TCR beta diversity per million T cells fell as age increased. Strong correlation existed between TCR beta diversity and naive T cell percentage.

CDR3 size: 17 residues. Primed by a sample-barcoded 5' primer and a J-beta primer mix, a second PCR proceeded for about 6 to 11 cycles. TCRdb ran MiXCR on the 5' RACE reads and lists one entry per CDR3 protein. This table has hundreds of thousands of distinct CDR3 sequences, around 30% appearing once. Source material: blood. This receptor was obtained from a woman older than 75 in good health. The V gene is TRBV21-1, the J gene TRBJ2-1; the D call of TRBD2 is as the table states it, not checked on the DNA. TRBV21-1 corresponds to a pseudogene. The CDR3 region has the DNA TGTGCCAGCAGCAAAGCGTCGGGACTAGCGGAGAACAATGAGCAGTTCTTC. Protein: CASSKASGLAENNEQFF.